The entry below describes one T cell receptor beta chain. Antigen: not known. The data were taken from a study of human T cells and chemical hapten exposure. Notes on the study in general: Expanded TCRs produced significantly more large CDR3 similarity clusters than controls did. High-frequency TCRs, those above 1 in 1000, stayed the same after DPC sensitization.

The CDR3 sequence is 13 residues long. V lost 1 base and J lost 5, with 8 bases in between. Germline-derived CDR1 and CDR2 are MDHEN and SYDVKM. TCRdb re-called the RACE reads with MiXCR, one entry per CDR3 protein. This repertoire shows around 180,000 distinct CDR3 sequences, approximately 29% found once; its top ten account for less than 3.5%. Time point indicated: pre-sensitization, week 0. Regarding treatment: therapeutic diphenylcyclopropenone sensitization with weekly scalp DPC. Someone pulled total RNA out of unfractionated whole blood. This sample comprised whole blood, obtained in connection with sensitization to the hapten diphenylcyclopropenone (DPC). The receptor comes from a woman aged 30 to 39 with alopecia areata. Some clones in this sample may be carry-over from other donors' samples. This sequence joins TRBV28 and TRBJ2-5; perhaps TRBD2 as D (6 bases). The chain's CDR3 is CASSLSRDETQYF. The CDR3 coding sequence is TGTGCCAGCAGTTTATCGCGGGACGAGACCCAGTACTTC.